Below, one T cell receptor (beta chain) is given with its context. What this receptor recognizes is not known. Per-base qualities were not stored, and no clone one base away is much larger. The data were taken from a study of CD8 T cells in Susac syndrome (dated by TCRdb to about 2019). Looking at the study overall: Whether CD8+ T cell activation and differentiation in Susac syndrome was antigen driven was tested using repertoire sequencing.

Peripheral blood CD8+ and CD4+ T cells from healthy donors, Susac syndrome patients and multiple sclerosis patients were profiled by high-throughput TCR beta sequencing. Healthy donors were included as age- and sex-matched controls. Bulk CD8+ and CD4+ T cells were purified magnetically by negative isolation, whereas CD8+ TEMRA cells were enriched by FACS. Blood was drawn into EDTA tubes, processed within 24 hours, and PBMCs were isolated by density gradient centrifugation. PBMCs intended for TCR sequencing were cryopreserved in liquid nitrogen and thawed later in a water bath at 37 degrees C. The sorted or isolated CD4+, CD8+ and CD8+ TEMRA cells reached a purity of at least 90%. RNA was extracted using the RNeasy kit, and about 0.5 to 1 ug of the RNA was reverse transcribed with random hexamers. The immunoSEQ multiplex PCR assay, which covers 54 Vbeta and 13 Jbeta segments, was used to amplify TCR beta CDR3 regions. To correct PCR amplification bias, a synthetic template baseline was used for both primer optimization and computational correction. For the original study's pipeline: Reads were assigned to V, D and J genes according to IMGT and analyzed in immunoSEQ Analyzer, with only productive sequences retained. To calculate clonality, Shannon entropy was normalized by log2 of the number of productive unique sequences and then subtracted from one. For each patient and control, public and private clones were evaluated within the 100 most prevalent clones. Clones were defined as Susac-specific if absent from the healthy and MS cohorts, from more than 900 published viral clones and from other ImmuneACCESS disease sequences. The public reads were reanalyzed by TCRdb: fastp trimming at Q25, MiXCR alignment, in-frame beta chains only. Each record represents a unique CDR3 protein, reported with the most common genes and DNA among its rows. TCRdb, not the authors, supplied the V and J calls. This sample has about 200,000 distinct CDR3 sequences in its table, and 85% to 95% of those were observed once. Jointly, the top ten make up around 0.093% of the sample.

CDR1 and CDR2 are drawn from the germline V gene (reference sequence): SEHNR, FQNEAQ. V was cut back by 3 bases and J by 4 bases, leaving a gap of 12 bases between them. Its CDR3 holds 14 amino acids, cysteine through phenylalanine. Just CDR3 DNA is preserved here, 42 bases in frame from base 1. Overall study outcomes, separate from this receptor: The study acknowledged that relatively few individuals were included in the TCR sequencing and HLA analysis.

The sequenced material came from CD4+ T cells from PBMCs. The chain links TRBV7-9 with TRBJ2-5, with a weak D call of TRBD2 (5 bases match). The TCR originated in a human donor in good health. CDR3 region: CASSLNPGGETQYF. The bases are TGTGCCAGCAGCTTGAATCCAGGAGGAGAGACCCAGTACTTC. Here the CDR3 is joined to the reference TRBV7-9 and TRBJ2-5 genes, and the full variable domain is: DTGVSQNPRHKITKRGQNVTFRCDPISEHNRLYWYRQTLGQGPEFLTYFQNEAQLEKSRLLSDRFSAERPKGSFSTLEIQRTEQGDSAMYLCASSLNPGGETQYFGPGTRLLVL.